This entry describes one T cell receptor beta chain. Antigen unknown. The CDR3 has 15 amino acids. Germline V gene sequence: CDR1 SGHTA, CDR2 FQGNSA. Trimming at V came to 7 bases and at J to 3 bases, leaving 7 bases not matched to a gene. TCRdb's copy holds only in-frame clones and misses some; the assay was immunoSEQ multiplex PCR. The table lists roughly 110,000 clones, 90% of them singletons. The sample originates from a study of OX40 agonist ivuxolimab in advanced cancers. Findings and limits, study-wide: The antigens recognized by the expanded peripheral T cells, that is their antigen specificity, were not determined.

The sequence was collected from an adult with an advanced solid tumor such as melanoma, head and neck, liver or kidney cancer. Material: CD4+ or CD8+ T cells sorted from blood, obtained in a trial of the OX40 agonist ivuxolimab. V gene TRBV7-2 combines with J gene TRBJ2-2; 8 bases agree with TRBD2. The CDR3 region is CASTRGGGYTGELFF. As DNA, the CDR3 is TGTGCCAGCACCCGGGGGGGTGGGTACACCGGGGAGCTGTTTTTT.